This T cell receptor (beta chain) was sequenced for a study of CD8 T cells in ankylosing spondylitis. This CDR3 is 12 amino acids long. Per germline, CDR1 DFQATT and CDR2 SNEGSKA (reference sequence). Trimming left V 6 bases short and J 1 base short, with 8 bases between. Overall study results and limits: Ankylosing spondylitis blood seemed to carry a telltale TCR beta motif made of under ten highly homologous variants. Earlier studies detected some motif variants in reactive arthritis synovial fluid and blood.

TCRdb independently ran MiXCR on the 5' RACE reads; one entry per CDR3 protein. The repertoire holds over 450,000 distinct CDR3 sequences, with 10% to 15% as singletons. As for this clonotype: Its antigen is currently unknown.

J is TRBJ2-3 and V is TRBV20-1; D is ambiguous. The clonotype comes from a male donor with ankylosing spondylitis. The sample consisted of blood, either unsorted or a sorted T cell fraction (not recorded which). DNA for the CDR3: TGCAGTGCGGAGCTGGGCACAGATACGCAGTATTTT. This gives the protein CSAELGTDTQYF.